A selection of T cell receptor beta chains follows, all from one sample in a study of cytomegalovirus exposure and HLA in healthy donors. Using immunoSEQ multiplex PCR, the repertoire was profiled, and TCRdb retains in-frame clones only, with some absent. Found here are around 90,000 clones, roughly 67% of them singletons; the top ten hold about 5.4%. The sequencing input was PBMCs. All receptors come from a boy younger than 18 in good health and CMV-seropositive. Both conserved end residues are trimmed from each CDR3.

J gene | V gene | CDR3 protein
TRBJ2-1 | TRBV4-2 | ASSQASPRGNNEQF
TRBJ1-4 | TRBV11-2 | ASSLVGEKLF
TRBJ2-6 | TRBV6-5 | ASSTHSGANVLT
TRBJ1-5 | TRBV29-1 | SVEVRGDREAQPQH
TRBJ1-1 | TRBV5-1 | ASSLNGGENYAEAF
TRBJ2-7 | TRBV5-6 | ASSLANSYEQY
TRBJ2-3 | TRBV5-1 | ASSLGGRDADTQY
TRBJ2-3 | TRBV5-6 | ASSLRTSGRSTDTQY
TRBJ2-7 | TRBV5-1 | ASSLVGRAPALEQY
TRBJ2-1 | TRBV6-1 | ASSETRTGVYNEQF
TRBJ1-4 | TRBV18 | ASSREQGEKLF
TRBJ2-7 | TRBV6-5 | ASSSALGEQY
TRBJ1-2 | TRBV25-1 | ASSEEKQYT
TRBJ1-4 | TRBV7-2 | ASSLGQSREKLF
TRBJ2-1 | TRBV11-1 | ASSPDRSSYNEQF
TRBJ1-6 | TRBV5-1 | ASSLGGNPYNSPLH
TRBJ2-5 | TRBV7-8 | ASSLDGLLQETQY
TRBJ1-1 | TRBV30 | AWMRSFLAF
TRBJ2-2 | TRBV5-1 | ASSRDSTGELF
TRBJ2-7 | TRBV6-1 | ASSEAGGYTYEQY